This T cell receptor (beta chain) emerged from a study of blood T cell repertoires in COVID-19. Overall study: Collection of acute and convalescent COVID-19 samples took place in the United States, Italy and Spain.

TCRdb's copy holds only in-frame clones and misses some; the assay was immunoSEQ multiplex PCR. The sample has approximately 250,000 clones; 84% are singletons. The CDR3 is 15 amino acids. Germline assignment: CDR1 SGHDT and CDR2 YYEEEE. Trimming stripped 2 bases from V and 10 bases from J, with 16 bases between. This TCR was sampled from a man between 35 and 55 years old who had recovered from COVID-19. This sequence joins TRBV5-6 and TRBJ1-6, with a possible D match to TRBD1 (5 bases). Input material: peripheral blood. In DNA form, the CDR3 reads TGTGCCAGCAGCTTCCTCCCCGCAGGGAACTCACCCCTCCACTTT. Translated, it gives CASSFLPAGNSPLHF. The variable domain in full, completed from reference TRBV5-6 and TRBJ1-6, reads DAGVTQSPTHLIKTRGQQVTLRCSPKSGHDTVSWYQQALGQGPQFIFQYYEEEERQRGNFPDRFSGHQFPNYSSELNVNALLLGDSALYLCASSFLPAGNSPLHFGNGTRLTVT.